This T cell receptor (beta chain) stems from a study of cytomegalovirus exposure and HLA in healthy donors. The protocol was immunoSEQ multiplex PCR, while the TCRdb copy is restricted to in-frame clones and leaves out a portion. The data show about 360,000 clones, with 75% to 90% seen just once and 0.83% held by the top ten. Study-wide points: With high specificity and sensitivity, the classifier reportedly diagnosed cytomegalovirus status. According to a later analysis, TCR clusters from the first cohort tended to co-occur in the 100 to 150 validation repertoires. Usually a TCR sequence was rare, but some public TCRs were found in many donors.

For this clone: What it binds is unknown.

This TCR came from a woman between 18 and 29 years old in good health and CMV-seronegative. Sequencing was carried out using PBMCs.

The CDR3 reads CASSDWGDPSYEQYF. The CDR3 DNA follows: TGCGCCAGCAGTGATTGGGGGGATCCCTCCTACGAGCAGTACTTC. V gene TRBV10-2 combines with J gene TRBJ2-7, with D tentatively TRBD2 (6 bases). From germline, CDR1 is WSHSY and CDR2 SAAADI. Trimming removed 3 bases at V and 0 bases at J, with 12 bases between. The CDR3 totals 15 residues.